The following is a TCR beta chain sequence with its context. The antigen remains unidentified. Trimming stripped 2 bases from V and 1 base from J, with 15 bases between. The CDR3 covers 17 residues. Germline assignment: CDR1 MNHEY and CDR2 SMNVEV (reference sequence). With molecular barcodes, quantitative 5'-RACE was used to make the TCR beta libraries. TCRdb re-analysed the 5' RACE reads in MiXCR, keeping a single row per CDR3 protein. The sample yields some 840,000 distinct CDR3 sequences, 12% seen once. These data are taken from a study of CD8 T cells in ankylosing spondylitis. General study findings and limits: CD8+ disease-linked clones were present at relatively low frequencies in blood. Reactive arthritis synovial fluid and blood were previously reported to contain some motif variants. Ankylosing spondylitis blood appeared to be characterized by a TCR beta motif of roughly eight highly homologous variants.

The sequence came from a male donor with ankylosing spondylitis. The V gene is TRBV27, the J gene TRBJ1-5, with D possibly matching TRBD1 (5 bases). Sequencing used blood, either unsorted or a sorted T cell fraction (not recorded which). The DNA of the CDR3 is TGTGCCAGCAGTTTAGTCCGGGACGCAAGCAGCAATCAGCCCCAGCATTTT. Translation gives CASSLVRDASSNQPQHF.